The present T cell receptor (beta chain) was sequenced within a study of monozygotic twins with inflammatory bowel disease. UMIs containing a 6-nucleotide sample barcode were added via template switching. Using the 5' RACE reads, TCRdb records one entry per CDR3 protein without DNA. The listing records 400,000 to 500,000 distinct CDR3 sequences. The sample consisted of blood. This TCR derives from a human donor with ulcerative colitis or Crohn's disease, or a healthy co-twin of an affected twin (not recorded which).

The CDR3 here is CASSQVGGLDTQYF. V gene TRBV3-1 combines with J gene TRBJ2-3; with no DNA, the TCRdb D assignment of TRBD1 cannot be verified. Looked up from germline, CDR1 is LGHDT and CDR2 is YNNKEL (reference sequence). This CDR3 comprises 14 residues.